The clone carrying this T cell receptor beta chain came up many times. Its specificity is unknown. TCRdb analysed the multiplex PCR reads with MiXCR anew, one entry per CDR3 protein. This sample has 150,000 to 200,000 distinct CDR3 sequences, with about 30% found just once. This sample is drawn from a study of breast tumors, draining lymph nodes, adjacent tissues. Findings of the study overall: Findings are consistent with lymph node origin and intratumoral expansion of most tumor T cells. Tumor T cell lymph node origin was a supported hypothesis, not proven. Tumors had less TCR diversity than lymph nodes, more than nontumor tissue.

Breast cancer patients provided tissue from their axillary draining lymph nodes. Deletions cut 7 bases from V and 0 bases from J, with 12 bases between. The germline CDR1 and CDR2 sequences are MDHEN and SYDVKM. The CDR3 runs 15 residues. This chain uses TRBV28 with TRBJ1-4, with a tentative D call TRBD1 (5 bases). This TCR was recovered from a female donor with breast cancer. Some clones in this sample may be carry-over from other donors' samples. Sequencing input: axillary lymph node tissue. The CDR3 bases are TGTGCCAGCACCGTCTCGGGGGCAACTAATGAAAAACTGTTTTTT. This sequence encodes CASTVSGATNEKLFF.